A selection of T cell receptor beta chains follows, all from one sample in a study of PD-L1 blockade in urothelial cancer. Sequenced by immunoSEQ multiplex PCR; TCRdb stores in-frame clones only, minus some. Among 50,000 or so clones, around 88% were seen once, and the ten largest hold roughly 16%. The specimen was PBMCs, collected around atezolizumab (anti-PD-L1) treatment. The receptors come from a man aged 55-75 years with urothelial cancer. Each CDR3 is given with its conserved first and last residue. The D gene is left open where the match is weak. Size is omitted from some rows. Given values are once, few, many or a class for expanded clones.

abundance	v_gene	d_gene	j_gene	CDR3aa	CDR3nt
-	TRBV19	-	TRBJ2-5	CASSMRPAAGETQYF	TGTGCCAGTAGTATGCGGCCAGCCGCTGGAGAGACCCAGTACTTC
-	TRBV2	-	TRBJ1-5	CASSDRIQVGVGNQPQHF	TGTGCCAGCAGTGATAGGATACAGGTTGGGGTGGGCAATCAGCCCCAGCATTTT
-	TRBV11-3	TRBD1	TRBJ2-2	CASSLAYGTGNTGELFF	TGTGCCAGCAGCTTAGCTTATGGGACAGGGAACACCGGGGAGCTGTTTTTT
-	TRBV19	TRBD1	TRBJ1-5	CASSTGQVAYQPQHF	TGTGCCAGTAGTACCGGACAGGTTGCCTATCAGCCCCAGCATTTT
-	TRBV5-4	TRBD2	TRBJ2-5	CASSDGRSPETQYF	TGTGCCAGCAGCGACGGGAGGAGTCCAGAGACCCAGTACTTC
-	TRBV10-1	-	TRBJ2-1	CASSGHYNEQFF	TGCGCCAGCAGTGGTCACTACAATGAGCAGTTCTTC
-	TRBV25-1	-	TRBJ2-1	CASSAGLLNEQFF	TGTGCCAGCAGTGCAGGACTGTTGAATGAGCAGTTCTTC
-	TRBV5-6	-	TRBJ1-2	CASSLDSTATF	TGTGCCAGCAGCTTGGACAGTACGGCCACCTTC
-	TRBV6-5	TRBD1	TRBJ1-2	CASTRTGYGYTF	TGTGCCAGCACAAGGACAGGGTATGGCTACACCTTC
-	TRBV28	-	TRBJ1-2	CASSFLQGSYGYTF	TGTGCCAGCAGTTTTCTACAGGGATCCTATGGCTACACCTTC
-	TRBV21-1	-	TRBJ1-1	CASIWGGGEAFF	TGTGCCAGCATCTGGGGAGGGGGTGAAGCTTTCTTT
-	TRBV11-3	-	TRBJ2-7	CASSSRDNRLEQYF	TGTGCCAGCAGCTCACGGGACAATCGTCTCGAGCAGTACTTC
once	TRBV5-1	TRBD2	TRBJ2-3	CASSRPSGGVTDTQYF	TGCGCCAGCAGCCGCCCCAGCGGGGGGGTTACAGATACGCAGTATTTT
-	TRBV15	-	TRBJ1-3	CATSTRDFSSGNTIYF	TGTGCCACCAGCACCAGGGACTTTAGCTCTGGAAACACCATATATTTT
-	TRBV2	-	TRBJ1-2	CASNMDKGHGYTF	TGTGCCAGCAACATGGACAAGGGCCATGGCTACACCTTC
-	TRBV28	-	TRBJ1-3	CASSSPSSGNTIYF	TGTGCCAGCAGTAGCCCGAGCTCTGGAAACACCATATATTTT
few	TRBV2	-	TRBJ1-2	CASSEALQVGNGYTF	TGTGCCAGCAGTGAAGCGCTCCAGGTTGGAAATGGCTACACCTTC
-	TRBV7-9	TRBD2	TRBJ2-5	CASSPRAGSRQETQYF	TGTGCCAGCAGCCCCCGAGCGGGGTCGCGCCAAGAGACCCAGTACTTC
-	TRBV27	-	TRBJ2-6	CASSLVFRGLSGANVLTF	TGTGCCAGCAGTTTAGTGTTTCGGGGGTTGTCTGGGGCCAACGTCCTGACTTTC
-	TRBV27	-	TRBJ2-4	CASSLSSYGRGLAKNIQYF	TGTGCCAGCAGTTTATCAAGCTACGGGCGGGGTCTAGCCAAAAACATTCAGTACTTC
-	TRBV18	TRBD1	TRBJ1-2	CASSPPDRARGYTF	TGTGCCAGCTCACCACCCGACAGGGCTCGGGGCTACACCTTC
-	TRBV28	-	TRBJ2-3	CASNTESTDTQYF	TGTGCCAGCAACACGGAGAGCACAGATACGCAGTATTTT
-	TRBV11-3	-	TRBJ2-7	CASSLGPPRDEQYF	TGTGCCAGCAGCTTAGGTCCCCCTAGAGACGAGCAGTACTTC
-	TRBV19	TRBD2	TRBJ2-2	CASSPWTSTGELFF	TGTGCCAGTAGTCCTTGGACTAGCACCGGGGAGCTGTTTTTT
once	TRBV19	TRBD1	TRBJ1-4	CASSMWTGGEKLFF	TGTGCCAGTAGTATGTGGACAGGGGGCGAAAAACTGTTTTTT
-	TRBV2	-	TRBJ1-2	CASSELRQIYGYTF	TGTGCCAGCAGTGAATTAAGACAGATCTATGGCTACACCTTC
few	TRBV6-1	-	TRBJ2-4	CASFRARIQYF	TGTGCCAGCTTCAGGGCGCGCATTCAGTACTTC
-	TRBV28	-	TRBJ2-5	CASSPQAQRQETQYF	TGTGCCAGCAGTCCCCAGGCACAGAGACAAGAGACCCAGTACTTC
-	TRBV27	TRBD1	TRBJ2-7	CASRRTGGVTGVREQYF	TGTGCCAGCCGACGGACAGGGGGCGTAACGGGAGTGCGCGAGCAGTACTTC
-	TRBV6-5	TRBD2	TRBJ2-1	CASSSASGGYNEQFF	TGTGCCAGCAGTTCCGCTAGCGGGGGGTACAATGAGCAGTTCTTC
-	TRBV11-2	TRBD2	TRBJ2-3	CASSRTGGSDTQYF	TGTGCCAGCAGTAGGACGGGGGGATCAGATACGCAGTATTTT
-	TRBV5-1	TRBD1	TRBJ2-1	CASSTNRDSLNEQFF	TGCGCCAGCAGCACTAACCGGGACAGTCTGAATGAGCAGTTCTTC
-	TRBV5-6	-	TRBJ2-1	CASSWGRIHYNEQFF	TGTGCCAGCAGCTGGGGCAGGATACACTACAATGAGCAGTTCTTC
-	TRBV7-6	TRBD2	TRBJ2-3	CASSYGGKREAQYF	TGTGCCAGCAGCTACGGCGGAAAGCGGGAGGCGCAGTATTTT
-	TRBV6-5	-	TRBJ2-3	CASRRKFTDTQYF	TGTGCCAGCAGGCGGAAGTTCACAGATACGCAGTATTTT
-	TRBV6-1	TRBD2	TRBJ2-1	CASRHSGGANEQFF	TGTGCCAGCAGACATAGCGGGGGGGCAAATGAGCAGTTCTTC
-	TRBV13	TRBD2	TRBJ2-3	CASSTERGGTDTQYF	TGTGCCAGCAGTACTGAGCGGGGAGGCACAGATACGCAGTATTTT
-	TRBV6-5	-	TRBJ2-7	CASISRSYEQYF	TGTGCCAGCATCAGCAGGTCCTACGAGCAGTACTTC
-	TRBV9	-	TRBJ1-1	CASSVGAGVTEAFF	TGTGCCAGCAGCGTAGGGGCAGGGGTGACTGAAGCTTTCTTT
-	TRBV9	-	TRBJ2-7	CASGDGHLRYEQYF	TGTGCCAGCGGAGACGGACACCTTAGATACGAGCAGTACTTC
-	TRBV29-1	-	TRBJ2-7	CSVYVQSYEQYF	TGCAGCGTTTACGTGCAGTCCTACGAGCAGTACTTC
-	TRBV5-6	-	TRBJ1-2	CASSLGAGNGYTF	TGTGCCAGCAGCTTGGGGGCAGGGAATGGCTACACCTTC
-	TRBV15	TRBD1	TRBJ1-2	CATSRETGTGWANYGYTF	TGTGCCACCAGCAGAGAAACCGGGACAGGGTGGGCTAACTATGGCTACACCTTC
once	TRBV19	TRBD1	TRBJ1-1	CASSIRDRGQAFF	TGTGCCAGTAGTATACGGGACAGGGGGCAAGCTTTCTTT
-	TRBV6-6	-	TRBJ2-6	CASSPSAGGANVLTF	TGTGCCAGCAGCCCTAGCGCTGGTGGGGCCAACGTCCTGACTTTC
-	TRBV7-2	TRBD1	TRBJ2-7	CASSSRTGSTYEQYF	TGTGCCAGCAGCTCACGGACAGGCTCAACCTACGAGCAGTACTTC
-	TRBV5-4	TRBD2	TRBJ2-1	CASSFGGGSEQFF	TGTGCCAGCAGCTTTGGCGGGGGTAGTGAGCAGTTCTTC
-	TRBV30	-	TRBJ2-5	CAWSAKAGRGETQYF	TGTGCCTGGAGTGCCAAGGCGGGCCGCGGAGAGACCCAGTACTTC
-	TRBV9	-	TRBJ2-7	CASSSATTGTFYEQYF	TGTGCCAGCAGCAGTGCTACGACAGGCACATTCTACGAGCAGTACTTC
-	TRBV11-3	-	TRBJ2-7	CASSWGGGTGYEQYF	TGTGCCAGCAGCTGGGGGGGCGGGACAGGCTACGAGCAGTACTTC
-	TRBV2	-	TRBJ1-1	CASDKHGEATEAFF	TGTGCCAGTGATAAACACGGAGAGGCCACTGAAGCTTTCTTT
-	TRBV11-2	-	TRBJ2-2	CASSNNRVSGELFF	TGTGCCAGCAGCAATAACAGGGTTTCCGGGGAGCTGTTTTTT
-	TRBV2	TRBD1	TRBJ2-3	CASSEGQGVGTDTQYF	TGTGCCAGCAGTGAGGGACAGGGGGTCGGGACAGATACGCAGTATTTT
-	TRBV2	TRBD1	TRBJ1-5	CASSWDSYSNQPQHF	TGTGCCAGCAGCTGGGACAGTTATAGCAATCAGCCCCAGCATTTT